One and the same sample provided the 21 T cell receptor beta chains below, sequenced in a study of T cell repertoires in cytomegalovirus infection (dated by TCRdb to about 2019). According to the study, the label for this sample's treatment or condition signals: in vitro stimulation with specific CMV peptide epitopes to enrich CMV-specific T cells. No cognate antigen is known for these TCRs. TCRdb lists the instrument as Illumina HiSeq 1500. TCRdb itself trimmed the public reads at Q25 with fastp, ran MiXCR and retained productive beta chains. Records with the same CDR3 protein are collapsed into one entry carrying the most frequent genes and DNA. In this sample the table shows 360,000 or so distinct CDR3 sequences, about 34% of which occur a single time. Together, the top ten hold 13% of the sample. The material sequenced was cultured PBMCs, taken from culture after CMV antigen stimulation. These receptor sequences come from a human donor in good health (CMV status not recorded). Some clones in this sample may be carry-over from other donors' samples.

The rearrangement links TRBV7-9 to TRBJ2-1; unclear D gene. V was clipped by 7 bases and J by 9 bases, with 16 bases between them. The CDR3 covers 13 residues. The germline gives CDR1 SEHNR, CDR2 FQNEAQ (reference sequence). The CDR3 reads CASNPLVRTEQFF. In DNA form, the CDR3 reads TGTGCCAGCAACCCCCTCGTACGGACTGAGCAGTTCTTC. Full variable domain (outside the CDR3, taken from reference TRBV7-9 and TRBJ2-1): DTGVSQNPRHKITKRGQNVTFRCDPISEHNRLYWYRQTLGQGPEFLTYFQNEAQLEKSRLLSDRFSAERPKGSFSTLEIQRTEQGDSAMYLCASNPLVRTEQFFGPGTRLTVL.

In this sample, this clonotype turned up a few times. V usage is TRBV7-2 and J usage is TRBJ2-7; a possible D gene is TRBD2 (6 bases). The CDR3 extends over 14 amino acids. Deletions cut 5 bases from V and 0 bases from J, with 11 bases between. Germline assignment: CDR1 SGHTA and CDR2 FQGNSA. The CDR3 nucleotides read TGTGCCAGCAGCCAGACTAGATACTCCTACGAGCAGTACTTC. Its protein is CASSQTRYSYEQYF.

The J gene is TRBJ2-7, the V gene TRBV2, with a tentative D call TRBD1 (6 bases). The germline CDR1 and CDR2 sequences are SNHLY and FYNNEI. The germline V and J ends were trimmed by 7 bases and 5 bases, with 21 bases remaining between them. This CDR3 is 15 amino acids long. CDR3 in DNA: TGTGCCAGCAAGGGCTTTCGGGACAAGAGCAACGAGCAGTACTTC. This gives the protein CASKGFRDKSNEQYF.

The sample holds a few counts of this clonotype. This chain links TRBV12-3 or TRBV12-4 with TRBJ2-1, with 8 bases matching TRBD1. There are 13 residues in the CDR3. J lost 3 bases, V lost 6 bases, and 1 base had no gene match. The CDR3 loop is CASRGQDYNEQFF. CDR3 DNA sequence: TGTGCCAGCAGGGGACAGGACTACAATGAGCAGTTCTTC.

J is TRBJ1-4 and V is TRBV15, with D perhaps TRBD1 (5 bases). The CDR3 consists of 13 residues. Germline V gives CDR1 LNHNV, CDR2 YYDKDF (reference sequence). Trimming took off 3 bases at V and 8 bases at J, with 10 bases between the two ends. The CDR3 DNA follows: TGTGCCACCAGCAGGGGGGGATACGAAAAACTGTTTTTT. It codes for CATSRGGYEKLFF.

This sequence joins TRBV4-3 and TRBJ2-7; D not resolved. CDR1 LGHNA and CDR2 YSLEER come from the germline V gene. This CDR3 is 15 amino acids long. Trimming cost V 1 base and J 1 base, with 11 bases left between them. CDR3 protein: CASSQGIALSYEQYF. The CDR3 region has the DNA TGCGCCAGCAGCCAAGGGATCGCTTTGTCCTACGAGCAGTACTTC.

The chain has TRBV4-2 and TRBJ1-5; D possibly corresponds to TRBD1 (6 bases). The CDR3 contains 20 residues. Germline V gene lookup returns CDR1 LGHNA and CDR2 YNFKEQ. With 0 bases removed from V and 4 bases from J, the gap between germline ends came to 25 bases. The CDR3 spells CASSQELPGRGVIQNQPQHF. The DNA of the CDR3 is TGTGCCAGCAGCCAAGAATTGCCGGGGAGGGGGGTAATTCAGAATCAGCCCCAGCATTTT.

The chain employs TRBV27 and TRBJ2-5; D not certain. Germline CDR1 reads MNHEY; CDR2 reads SMNVEV (reference sequence). This CDR3 region has 13 residues. The germline V and J ends were trimmed by 6 bases and 7 bases, with 15 bases remaining between them. As DNA, the CDR3 is TGTGCCAGCAGCGCCGGGCCTCCCCGGACCCAGTACTTC. It specifies CASSAGPPRTQYF.

This clonotype has just a few counts. The rearrangement joins TRBV19 to TRBJ2-7; TRBD1 agrees at 7 bases. With 10 bases clipped from V and 2 bases from J, the junction kept 11 bases outside the gene matches. From germline, CDR1 is LNHDA and CDR2 SQIVND (reference sequence). This CDR3 region has 14 residues. In DNA form, the CDR3 reads TGTGCCACCGCCCTACCCGACAGGGCCTACGAGCAGTACTTC. Encoded protein: CATALPDRAYEQYF.

This clonotype has only a few counts. This sequence joins TRBV6-2 or TRBV6-3 and TRBJ2-1; 10 positions agree with TRBD2. Per the germline V gene, CDR1 is MNHEY and CDR2 is SVGEGT. V lost 2 bases and J lost 6; bases outside the gene matches: 7. The CDR3 has 16 residues. The CDR3 spells CASSYLASGRFNEQFF. The CDR3 DNA sequence: TGTGCCAGCAGTTACCTGGCTAGCGGGAGATTCAATGAGCAGTTCTTC.

This clonotype was counted ten times or more. The chain has TRBV7-8 and TRBJ2-3; D could derive from TRBD1 or TRBD2 (5 bases each). Germline CDR1 and CDR2: SGHVS and FQNEAQ. This CDR3 region has 14 residues. The CDR3: CAEGSASQWDTQYF. The CDR3 nucleotides are TGTGCTGAGGGGAGTGCGTCACAGTGGGATACGCAGTATTTT.

With respect to this clonotype: The conserved phenylalanine or tryptophan is not found at the CDR3 terminus, so this likely reflects a read error. The chain employs TRBV7-2 and TRBJ2-7, with D possibly TRBD1 on 6 matching bases. The CDR3 runs 15 residues. Germline CDR1 and CDR2: SGHTA and FQGNSA. Trimming took off 5 bases at V and 0 bases at J, with 14 bases between the two ends. The CDR3 sequence: CASSESGANSYEQYI. The CDR3 DNA reads as TGTGCCAGCAGCGAGTCAGGGGCAAACTCCTACGAGCAGTACATC.

This clonotype has more than one count but fewer than ten. The rearrangement uses TRBV11-2 and TRBJ2-1; no reliable D call. The CDR3 consists of 15 residues. V was shortened by 1 base and J by 2 bases, with 9 bases between the two germline ends. From germline, CDR1 is SGHAT and CDR2 FQNNGV. DNA of the CDR3: TGTGCCAGCAGCTTAGTACGGTCCCCCTACAATGAGCAGTTCTTC. Translated, it gives CASSLVRSPYNEQFF. The variable domain in full, completed from reference TRBV11-2 and TRBJ2-1, reads EAGVAQSPRYKIIEKRQSVAFWCNPISGHATLYWYQQILGQGPKLLIQFQNNGVVDDSQLPKDRFSAERLKGVDSTLKIQPAKLEDSAVYLCASSLVRSPYNEQFFGPGTRLTVL.

The rearrangement links TRBV4-3 to TRBJ1-6; possible D gene TRBD1, 6 bases. Germline V gene data show CDR1 as LGHNA and CDR2 as YSLEER. The CDR3 totals 15 residues. V was pared by 0 bases and J by 7 bases, with 10 bases between. DNA for the CDR3: TGCGCCAGCAGCCAAGATGGGGACAACAATTCACCCCTCCACTTT. It codes for CASSQDGDNNSPLHF.

This chain connects TRBV7-6 to TRBJ1-5; perhaps TRBD1 as D (6 bases). With 1 base removed from V and 7 bases from J, the gap between germline ends came to 14 bases. The V gene's germline CDR1 is SGHVS and CDR2 FNYEAQ. The CDR3 consists of 15 residues. In DNA, the CDR3 is TGTGCCAGCAGCTTAGAGGACAGAGGGGAACAGCCCCAGCATTTT. It translates to CASSLEDRGEQPQHF.

The table lists this clonotype with a few counts. The chain carries TRBV28 and TRBJ2-7, with 9 bases that match TRBD2. The germline V gene has CDR1 MDHEN and CDR2 SYDVKM. CDR3 length: 15 residues. Trimming at V came to 2 bases and at J to 6 bases, leaving 8 bases not matched to a gene. The CDR3 protein is CASSLPVAGAGEQYF. The CDR3 coding sequence is TGTGCCAGCAGTTTACCGGTAGCGGGAGCAGGCGAGCAGTACTTC.

The chain has TRBV6-5 and TRBJ2-1; TRBD2 aligns across 7 bases. Per germline, CDR1 MNHEY and CDR2 SVGAGI. This CDR3 region has 13 residues. Unmatched junction bases numbered 5, after V lost 6 bases and J lost 6 bases. CDR3 coding DNA: TGTGCCAGCAGAAAAGCGGGATTCAATGAGCAGTTCTTC. Amino acid sequence: CASRKAGFNEQFF.

This clonotype has a handful of counts. V is TRBV29-1 and J is TRBJ1-5, with 10 positions matching TRBD1. V dropped 7 bases and J dropped 0; count of bases not matched to a gene: 3. CDR1 and CDR2 (germline): SQVTM, ANQGSEA. The CDR3 runs 14 residues. The CDR3 region is CSARTGGSNQPQHF. CDR3 bases: TGCAGCGCTCGGACAGGGGGTAGCAATCAGCCCCAGCATTTT.

This chain connects TRBV5-1 to TRBJ2-5; the match to TRBD1 covers 7 bases. Germline CDR1 and CDR2: SGHRS and YFSETQ. The CDR3 covers 14 residues. The junction had 5 bases not matched to a gene; V was cut back by 4 bases and J by 2 bases. CDR3 loop: CASSHQQGQETQYF. For the CDR3, the DNA is TGCGCCAGCAGCCATCAACAGGGGCAAGAGACCCAGTACTTC.

The chain employs TRBV6-1 and TRBJ2-3, with TRBD1 as a possible D gene (7 bases). The germline V gene has CDR1 MNHNS and CDR2 SASEGT. Trimming cost V 0 bases and J 4 bases, with 17 bases left between them. This CDR3 contains 17 residues. CDR3 in DNA: TGTGCCAGCAGTGAAGCGAGACAGGGACTCAGGGCAGATACGCAGTATTTT. It translates to CASSEARQGLRADTQYF.

This clonotype has a single count. The chain links TRBV11-2 to TRBJ2-1; 9 positions match TRBD2. This CDR3 is built from 14 residues. V lost 3 bases, J lost 9 bases, and 6 bases stayed unmatched. Germline V lookup: CDR1 SGHAT, CDR2 FQNNGV. The CDR3 coding sequence is TGTGCCAGCAGCTTGGGACTAGCTTCGGGTGAGCAGTTCTTC. Protein sequence: CASSLGLASGEQFF.